These T cell receptor beta chains were read from a single sample in a study of blood T cell repertoires in COVID-19. Method: immunoSEQ multiplex PCR; TCRdb's copy keeps in-frame clones and lacks some. Of fewer than 450,000 clones in the sample, almost 90% were seen once. Sequencing was performed on peripheral blood. The receptor set was obtained from a woman in her 70s with COVID-19, enrolled during active disease. Each CDR3 is given with its conserved first and last residue. A D gene is named only where the DNA matches it firmly. Where a row states a size, it is once, few, many or the class of an expanded clone; other rows omit it.

- | TRBJ1-3 | TRBV21-1 | - | CASSEEIDSYSGNTIYF | TGTGCCAGCAGCGAAGAAATCGACAGCTACTCTGGAAACACCATATATTTT
- | TRBJ2-7 | TRBV23-1 | - | CASSQLPPFRSCEQYF | TGCGCCAGCAGTCAATTACCCCCCTTCCGGAGCTGCGAGCAGTACTTC
TRBD2 | TRBJ2-7 | TRBV18 | - | CASSRLAGAAYEQYF | TGTGCCAGCTCACGACTAGCGGGGGCCGCCTACGAGCAGTACTTC
TRBD1 | TRBJ2-7 | TRBV6-6 | - | CASSYPDRGHYEQYF | TGTGCCAGCAGTTACCCCGACAGGGGTCACTACGAGCAGTACTTC
TRBD1 | TRBJ1-3 | TRBV7-9 | - | CASSRRGGISGSLLNTIYF | TGTGCCAGCAGCCGGCGAGGGGGCATCAGTGGCAGTTTGTTGAACACCATATATTTT
TRBD1 | TRBJ2-3 | TRBV6-2/TRBV6-3 | - | CASSFSGQGWSDTQYF | TGTGCCAGCAGTTTCTCGGGACAGGGGTGGAGTGATACGCAGTATTTT
- | TRBJ1-5 | TRBV27 | - | CASSFGAGDQPQHF | TGTGCCAGCAGTTTCGGGGCGGGGGATCAGCCCCAGCATTTT
- | TRBJ1-4 | TRBV7-9 | - | CASSPGFFLFF | TGTGCCAGCAGCCCGGGGTTCTTTCTGTTTTTT
TRBD1 | TRBJ1-5 | TRBV6-5 | - | CASRFIQGQPQHF | TGTGCCAGCAGGTTTATACAGGGGCAGCCCCAGCATTTT
- | TRBJ2-1 | TRBV11-1 | - | CASSLAPSKNEQFF | TGTGCCAGCAGCTTAGCGCCCAGTAAGAATGAGCAGTTCTTC
TRBD1 | TRBJ1-1 | TRBV5-4 | - | CASSLAGQGGTEAFF | TGTGCCAGCAGCTTGGCGGGACAGGGGGGTACTGAAGCTTTCTTT
TRBD2 | TRBJ2-1 | TRBV6-1 | - | CASSVIRSSGGFNEQFF | TGTGCCAGCAGTGTTATTCGGTCTAGCGGGGGTTTCAATGAGCAGTTCTTC
- | TRBJ2-2 | TRBV5-6 | - | CASSFAAGNTGELFF | TGTGCCAGCAGCTTTGCCGCGGGGAACACCGGGGAGCTGTTTTTT
- | TRBJ2-5 | TRBV7-2 | once | CASSPLARGAAQYF | TGTGCCAGCAGCCCTCTCGCGCGCGGGGCGGCCCAGTACTTC
TRBD1 | TRBJ2-4 | TRBV28 | - | CASSGQGLAKNIQYF | TGTGCCAGCAGTGGACAGGGGCTAGCCAAAAACATTCAGTACTTC
- | TRBJ1-2 | TRBV7-9 | once | CASSLQDLGYYGYTF | TGTGCCAGCAGCTTACAGGACTTGGGGTACTATGGCTACACCTTC
TRBD1 | TRBJ1-5 | TRBV29-1 | - | CSVQGADGNQPQHF | TGCAGCGTTCAGGGGGCTGACGGCAATCAGCCCCAGCATTTT
TRBD1 | TRBJ1-5 | TRBV20-1 | - | CSASYGQGNQPQHF | TGCAGTGCTAGTTATGGACAGGGGAATCAGCCCCAGCATTTT
- | TRBJ1-4 | TRBV28 | - | CASSLTDLNEKLFF | TGTGCCAGCAGTTTGACAGACCTTAATGAAAAACTGTTTTTT
- | TRBJ1-2 | TRBV11-2 | - | CASSLGRTIANYGYTF | TGTGCCAGCAGCTTGGGCCGAACAATCGCTAACTATGGCTACACCTTC
- | TRBJ2-5 | TRBV2 | - | CASRGDFQETQYF | TGTGCCAGCAGAGGGGACTTCCAAGAGACCCAGTACTTC
TRBD1 | TRBJ2-1 | TRBV19 | - | CASSSGQVYNEQFF | TGTGCCTCTTCCTCGGGACAGGTTTACAATGAGCAGTTCTTC
- | TRBJ1-4 | TRBV25-1 | - | CASVDIFNEKLFF | TGTGCCAGCGTGGACATCTTTAATGAAAAACTGTTTTTT
- | TRBJ2-5 | TRBV5-1 | - | CASTLGSSTETQYF | TGCGCCAGCACCCTCGGGTCCTCCACAGAGACCCAGTACTTC
- | TRBJ2-3 | TRBV20-1 | - | CSAREGGGLYF | TGCAGTGCTAGGGAAGGGGGGGGGCTGTATTTT
TRBD1 | TRBJ1-2 | TRBV6-2/TRBV6-3 | - | CASSQPRSGQGDYGYTF | TGTGCCAGCAGCCAGCCGCGGTCGGGACAGGGCGACTATGGCTACACCTTC
- | TRBJ1-1 | TRBV6-5 | - | CASRNGGNTEAFF | TGTGCCAGCAGGAACGGGGGGAACACTGAAGCTTTCTTT
TRBD1 | TRBJ1-4 | TRBV4-3 | - | CASSQAGTGGGKLFF | TGCGCCAGCAGCCAGGCCGGGACAGGGGGCGGCAAACTGTTTTTT
- | TRBJ1-2 | TRBV27 | - | CASSFGQGYYGYTF | TGTGCCAGCAGTTTTGGGCAGGGTTACTATGGCTACACCTTC
- | TRBJ1-2 | TRBV29-1 | - | CSVGGESTKLSYTF | TGCAGCGTTGGTGGGGAGAGTACTAAGCTGTCCTACACCTTC
TRBD1 | TRBJ2-3 | TRBV24-1 | - | CATSDLQGRSTDTQYF | TGTGCCACCAGTGATCTACAGGGGCGAAGCACAGATACGCAGTATTTT
- | TRBJ1-2 | TRBV6-5 | - | CASRKESVRGYTF | TGTGCCAGCAGGAAAGAGTCGGTGAGAGGCTACACCTTC
- | TRBJ2-1 | TRBV24-1 | - | CATSDLPGTPNEQFF | TGTGCCACCAGTGATTTGCCCGGGACACCCAATGAGCAGTTCTTC
- | TRBJ1-1 | TRBV29-1 | - | CSVTDSIGTEAFF | TGCAGCGTTACTGACAGTATCGGCACTGAAGCTTTCTTT
TRBD2 | TRBJ2-3 | TRBV7-6 | - | CASSSSTSGPTDTQYF | TGTGCCAGCAGCTCGTCGACTAGCGGACCCACAGATACGCAGTATTTT
TRBD2 | TRBJ2-3 | TRBV11-2 | - | CASSSRLAGAGATDTQYF | TGTGCCAGCAGCTCCCGTCTAGCGGGGGCCGGAGCAACAGATACGCAGTATTTT
- | TRBJ1-4 | TRBV6-5 | - | CASSPRVYGEKLFF | TGTGCCAGCAGCCCCAGGGTTTACGGTGAAAAACTGTTTTTT
TRBD2 | TRBJ2-1 | TRBV11-2 | - | CASSSRTSGGLRIYNEQFF | TGTGCCAGCAGCTCCCGGACTAGCGGGGGTCTACGGATCTACAATGAGCAGTTCTTC
- | TRBJ1-5 | TRBV5-6 | - | CASSLTDQPQHF | TGTGCCAGCAGCTTGACAGATCAGCCCCAGCATTTT
- | TRBJ1-1 | TRBV7-2 | - | CASSLAIAALAFF | TGTGCCAGCAGCTTAGCCATAGCAGCGTTGGCTTTCTTT
- | TRBJ2-5 | TRBV11-2 | - | CASSFYGGETQYF | TGTGCCAGCAGCTTCTACGGGGGTGAGACCCAGTACTTC